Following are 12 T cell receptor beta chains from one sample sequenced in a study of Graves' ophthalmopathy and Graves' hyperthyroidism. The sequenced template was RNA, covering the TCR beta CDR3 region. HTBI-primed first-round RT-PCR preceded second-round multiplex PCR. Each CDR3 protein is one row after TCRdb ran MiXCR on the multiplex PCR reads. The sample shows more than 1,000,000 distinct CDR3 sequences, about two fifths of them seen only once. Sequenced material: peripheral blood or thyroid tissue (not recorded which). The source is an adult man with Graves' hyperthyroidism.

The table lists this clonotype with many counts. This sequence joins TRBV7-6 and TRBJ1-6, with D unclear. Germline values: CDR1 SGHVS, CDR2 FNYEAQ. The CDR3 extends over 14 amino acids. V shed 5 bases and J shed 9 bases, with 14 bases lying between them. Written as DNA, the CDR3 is TGTGCCAGCAGCGCAAGCAGGACCGGTTCACCCCTCCACTTT. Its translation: CASSASRTGSPLHF.

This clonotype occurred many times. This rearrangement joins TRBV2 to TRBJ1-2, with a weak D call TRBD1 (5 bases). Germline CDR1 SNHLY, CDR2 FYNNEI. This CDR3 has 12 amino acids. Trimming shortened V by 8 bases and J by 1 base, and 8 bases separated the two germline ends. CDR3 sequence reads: CASRGDNYGYTF. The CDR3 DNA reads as TGTGCCAGCCGGGGGGATAACTATGGCTACACCTTC.

CDR3 nucleotides: TGTGCCAGCAGCACCCGGGGAGACGGACAGCCCCAGCATTTT. Its protein product is CASSTRGDGQPQHF. The chain employs TRBV7-3 and TRBJ1-5; D gene ambiguous. Germline V CDR1 and CDR2: SGHTA, FQGTGA. V was cut by 5 bases and J by 7 bases, with 15 bases left in between. The length of the CDR3 is 14 residues.

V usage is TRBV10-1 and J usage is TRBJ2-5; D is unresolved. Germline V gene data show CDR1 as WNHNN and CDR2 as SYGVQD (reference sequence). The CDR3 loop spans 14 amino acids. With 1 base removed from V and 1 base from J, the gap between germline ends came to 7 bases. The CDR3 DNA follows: TGCGCCAGCAGTGAGTTTAACAGCCAAGAGACCCAGTACTTC. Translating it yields CASSEFNSQETQYF.

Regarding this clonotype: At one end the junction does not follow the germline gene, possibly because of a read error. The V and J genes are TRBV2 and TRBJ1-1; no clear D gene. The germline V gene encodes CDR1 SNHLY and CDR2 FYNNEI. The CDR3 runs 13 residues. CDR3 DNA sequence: TGTGCCAGCAGACTCGACAAGAGGACTGAGGCTTTCTTT. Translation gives CASRLDKRTEAFF.

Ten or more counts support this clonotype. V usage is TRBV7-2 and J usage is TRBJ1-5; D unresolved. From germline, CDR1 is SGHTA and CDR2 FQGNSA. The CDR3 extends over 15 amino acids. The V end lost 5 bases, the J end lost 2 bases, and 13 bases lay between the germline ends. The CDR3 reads CASSPLAAGNQPQHF. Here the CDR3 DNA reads TGTGCCAGCAGCCCCCTTGCTGCCGGCAATCAGCCCCAGCATTTT. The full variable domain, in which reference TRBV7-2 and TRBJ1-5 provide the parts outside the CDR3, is GAGVSQSPSNKVTEKGKDVELRCDPISGHTALYWYRQSLGQGLEFLIYFQGNSAPDKSGLPSDRFSAERTGGSVSTLTIQRTQQEDSAVYLCASSPLAAGNQPQHFGDGTRLSIL.

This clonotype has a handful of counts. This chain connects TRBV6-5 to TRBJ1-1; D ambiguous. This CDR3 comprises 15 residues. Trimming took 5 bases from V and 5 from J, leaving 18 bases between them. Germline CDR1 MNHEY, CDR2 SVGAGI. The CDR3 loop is CASSPSGRDYTEAFF. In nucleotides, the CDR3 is TGTGCCAGCAGTCCATCGGGGAGGGATTATACTGAAGCTTTCTTT.

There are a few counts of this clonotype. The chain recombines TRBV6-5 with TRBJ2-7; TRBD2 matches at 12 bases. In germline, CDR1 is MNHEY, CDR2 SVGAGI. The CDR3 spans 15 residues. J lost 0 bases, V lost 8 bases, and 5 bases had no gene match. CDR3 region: CASWGLAGGSYEQYF. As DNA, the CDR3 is TGTGCCAGCTGGGGACTAGCGGGCGGCTCCTACGAGCAGTACTTC.

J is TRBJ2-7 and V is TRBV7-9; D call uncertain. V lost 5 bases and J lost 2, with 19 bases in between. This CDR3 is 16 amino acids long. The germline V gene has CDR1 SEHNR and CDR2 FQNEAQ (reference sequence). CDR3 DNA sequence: TGTGCCAGCAGCCAAGTATTTCAGGCCAGCACCTACGAGCAGTACTTC. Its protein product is CASSQVFQASTYEQYF.

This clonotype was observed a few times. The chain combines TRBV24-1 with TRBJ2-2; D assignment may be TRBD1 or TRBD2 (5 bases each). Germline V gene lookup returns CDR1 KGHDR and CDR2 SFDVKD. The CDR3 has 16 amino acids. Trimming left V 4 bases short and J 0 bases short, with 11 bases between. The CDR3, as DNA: TGTGCCACCAGTGACTCCGGGACCGCGAACACCGGGGAGCTGTTTTTT. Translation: CATSDSGTANTGELFF.

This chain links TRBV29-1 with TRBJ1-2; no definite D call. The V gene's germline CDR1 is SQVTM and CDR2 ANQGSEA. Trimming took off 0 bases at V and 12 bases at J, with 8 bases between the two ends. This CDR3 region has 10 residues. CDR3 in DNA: TGCAGCGTTGAAGATCAAGGAAACACCTTC. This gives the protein CSVEDQGNTF.

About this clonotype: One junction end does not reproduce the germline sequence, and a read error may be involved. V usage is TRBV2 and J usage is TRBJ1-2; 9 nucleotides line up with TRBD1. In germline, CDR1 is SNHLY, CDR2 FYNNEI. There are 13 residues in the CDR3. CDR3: CASSSTGGTGCTF. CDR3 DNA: TGTGCCAGCAGCTCCACAGGGGGCACTGGCTGCACCTTC.